The sequence of this T cell receptor beta chain was determined in a study of radiotherapy plus CTLA-4 blockade in lung cancer. General study points: According to reports, early shifts in blood T cell clones, alongside interferon-beta, forecast response most accurately. Blood-borne expansion of tumor-derived TCR clones followed radiotherapy plus ipilimumab.

This clone was detected a few times. Its antigen is undetermined. Clones were read by immunoSEQ multiplex PCR, and TCRdb kept only the in-frame ones, dropping some. Altogether about 29,000 clones are present, approximately 78% being singletons, with the ten largest covering just under 25%. Patients with chemo-refractory metastatic non-small-cell lung cancer received focal radiation plus CTLA-4 blockade with ipilimumab. Trimming left V 7 bases short and J 1 base short, with 10 bases between. This CDR3 region has 13 residues. Germline CDR1 is MNHNY and CDR2 is SVGAGI (reference sequence). Source: peripheral blood, taken from a patient treated with radiotherapy plus ipilimumab. The V call is TRBV6-6, the J call TRBJ2-5; no clear D gene. This TCR was recovered from a human donor with non-small cell lung cancer that progressed on radiotherapy plus ipilimumab. The CDR3 loop is CASTPESQETQYF. The CDR3 coding sequence is TGTGCCAGCACCCCGGAGTCCCAAGAGACCCAGTACTTC.